This T cell receptor beta chain is drawn from a study of metastatic and nonmetastatic thyroid tumors (TCRdb year 2020). Concerning the study at large: The researchers compared repertoires between peripheral blood samples and tumor or nodule tissue samples from patients with malignant or benign thyroid disease.

This clone occurred many times. The target of this receptor is not known. The input lacks base qualities; no much larger clone sits a single base away. General findings and caveats noted by the study authors: In both blood and tumor samples, malignant tumors were reported to have significantly higher TCR beta diversity than benign nodules.

No patient had received any treatment before thyroid surgery. Using T-cell receptor beta sequencing, the researchers looked back retrospectively at clinical samples from patients, gathered between the early 2010s and the late 2010s. To prepare the library, PCR was applied. Sequenced using an Illumina HiSeq 4000. High-throughput sequencing was used to profile the CDR3 region of the TCR beta-chain in every patient. Per the authors' processing: A classifier to discriminate distant-metastatic papillary thyroid cancer patients was built from CDR3 differences across clinicopathological groups. The Shannon index was used to measure repertoire diversity, and the Morisita-Horn index was used to measure how similar tumor and blood repertoires were. TCRdb handled the public reads itself, with Q25 trimming in fastp and clone calling in MiXCR, and kept productive beta chains. The authors' filters were not applied to this entry. In this sample the table shows around 40,000 clones, approximately 18% of which occur a single time. 5% to 8% of the sample goes to the ten largest clones.

The germline V gene provides CDR1 SGHRS and CDR2 YFSETQ. The CDR3 holds 14 amino acids from the cysteine to the phenylalanine. The kept DNA is CDR3 alone, 42 bases in frame from the first base. The V and J ends are trimmed by 0 bases and 1 base, leaving 7 bases between them. The sample consisted of blood. The chain is made from TRBV5-1 and TRBJ1-1; confidence is insufficient to name the D gene. The sequence derives from a male donor with papillary thyroid cancer or a benign thyroid nodule (not recorded which). Some clones in this sample may be carry-over from other donors' samples. Here the CDR3 is given as CASSLATANTEAFF. The nucleotide sequence is given as TGCGCCAGCAGCTTGGCCACGGCGAACACTGAAGCTTTCTTT.